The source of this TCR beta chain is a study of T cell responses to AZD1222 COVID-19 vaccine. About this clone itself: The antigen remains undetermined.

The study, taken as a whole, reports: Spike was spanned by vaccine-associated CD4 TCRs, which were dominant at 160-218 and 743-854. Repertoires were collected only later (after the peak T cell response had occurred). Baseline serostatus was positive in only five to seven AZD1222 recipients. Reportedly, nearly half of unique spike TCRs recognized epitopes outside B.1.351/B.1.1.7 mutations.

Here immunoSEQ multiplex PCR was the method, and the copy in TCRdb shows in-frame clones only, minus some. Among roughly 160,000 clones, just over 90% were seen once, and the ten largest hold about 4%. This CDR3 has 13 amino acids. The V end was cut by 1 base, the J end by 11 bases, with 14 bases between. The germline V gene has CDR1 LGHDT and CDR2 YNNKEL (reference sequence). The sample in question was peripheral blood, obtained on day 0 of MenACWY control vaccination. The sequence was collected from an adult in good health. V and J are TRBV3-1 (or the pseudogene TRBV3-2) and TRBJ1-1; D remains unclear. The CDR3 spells CASSQAFGDRAFF. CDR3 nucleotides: TGTGCCAGCAGCCAAGCCTTCGGGGATCGGGCTTTCTTT.